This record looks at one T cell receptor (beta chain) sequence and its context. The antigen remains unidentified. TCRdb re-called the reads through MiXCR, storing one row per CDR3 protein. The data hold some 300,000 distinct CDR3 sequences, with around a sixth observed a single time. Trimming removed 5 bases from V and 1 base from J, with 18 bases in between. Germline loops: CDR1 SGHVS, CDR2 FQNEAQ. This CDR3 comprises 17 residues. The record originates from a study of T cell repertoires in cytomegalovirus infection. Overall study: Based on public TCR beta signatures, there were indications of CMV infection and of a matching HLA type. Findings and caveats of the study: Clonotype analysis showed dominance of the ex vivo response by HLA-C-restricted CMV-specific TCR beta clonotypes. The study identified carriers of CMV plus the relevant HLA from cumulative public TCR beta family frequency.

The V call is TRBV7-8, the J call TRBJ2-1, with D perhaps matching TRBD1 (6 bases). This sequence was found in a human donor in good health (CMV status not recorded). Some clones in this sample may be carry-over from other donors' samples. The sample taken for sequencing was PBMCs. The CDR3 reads CASSGARRTASYNEQFF. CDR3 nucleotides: TGTGCCAGCAGCGGCGCCAGGAGGACAGCGTCCTACAATGAGCAGTTCTTC.